Shown below are 6 T cell receptor beta chains from a single sample sequenced in a study of cytomegalovirus exposure and HLA in healthy donors. In the PCR, 60 Vbeta and 13 Jbeta primers were used. The data were produced by immunoSEQ multiplex PCR, yet TCRdb's version contains in-frame clones alone and is incomplete. The sample contains about 160,000 clones, about 75% of which appear only once. Sequenced input: PBMCs. These receptors all stem from a man younger than 30 in good health and CMV-seropositive.

J is TRBJ1-1 and V is TRBV5-1; 9 positions match TRBD1. CDR3 length: 17 residues. V was pared by 4 bases and J by 0 bases, with 10 bases of the junction left unmatched. CDR1 is SGHRS, CDR2 YFSETQ, per germline. CDR3 sequence: CASSLGGTGTMNTEAFF. CDR3 DNA sequence: TGCGCCAGCAGCCTGGGGGGGACAGGGACCATGAACACTGAAGCTTTCTTT.

The rearrangement joins TRBV19 to TRBJ2-2; 9 bases fit TRBD1. The CDR3 is 16 amino acids. After removal of 3 bases from V and 5 bases from J, the junction contained 7 bases not matched to a gene. Looked up from germline, CDR1 is LNHDA and CDR2 is SQIVND (reference sequence). As DNA, the CDR3 is TGTGCCAGTAGTATCCCCTCACAGGGGGCAACCGGGGAGCTGTTTTTT. The encoded protein is CASSIPSQGATGELFF.

The J gene is TRBJ2-1, the V gene TRBV30, with D possibly TRBD2 on 7 matching bases. V was trimmed by 3 bases and J by 7 bases, leaving 16 bases between them. CDR3 length equals 14 residues. Germline V gene sequence: CDR1 GTSNPN, CDR2 SVGIG (reference sequence). The CDR3 nucleotides read TGTGCCTGGAGAGTAGTGGGGGGGCCAAATGAGCAGTTCTTC. Translating gives CAWRVVGGPNEQFF.

The rearrangement links TRBV30 to TRBJ2-2; unclear D gene. The CDR3 loop spans 15 amino acids. V was trimmed by 4 bases and J by 3 bases, leaving 15 bases between them. From germline, CDR1 is GTSNPN and CDR2 SVGIG (reference sequence). The CDR3 DNA reads TGTGCCTGGAAAACCGTACAGAGAGACACCGGGGAGCTGTTTTTT. Translation: CAWKTVQRDTGELFF.

This chain uses TRBV20-1 with TRBJ1-1; no reliable D call. The CDR3 contains 11 residues. CDR1 is DFQATT and CDR2 is SNEGSKA in the germline V gene (reference sequence). As DNA, the CDR3 is TGCAGATGCAACACAAACACTGAAGCTTTCTTT. Translating gives CRCNTNTEAFF.

V is TRBV9 and J is TRBJ2-5, with a tentative D call TRBD2 (6 bases). CDR3 length equals 13 residues. CDR1 is SGDLS and CDR2 is YYNGEE in the germline V gene. V shed 6 bases and J shed 5 bases, with 14 bases lying between them. This CDR3 is CASTLSGVETQYF. As DNA, the CDR3 is TGTGCCAGCACCCTTTCGGGGGTGGAGACCCAGTACTTC.